The 25 T cell receptor beta chains given below trace back to one sample, sequenced in a study of blood T cell repertoires in COVID-19. TCRdb's table, derived via immunoSEQ multiplex PCR, lists solely in-frame clones and lacks some. Here the sample spans some 700,000 clones, 80% to 90% being singletons. The sequenced sample consisted of peripheral blood. The receptor set was obtained from a woman under 30 with acute or convalescent COVID-19.

The rearrangement links TRBV11-2 to TRBJ2-7; D remains unclear. This CDR3 contains 11 residues. The V gene's germline CDR1 is SGHAT and CDR2 FQNNGV. The germline V and J ends were trimmed by 6 bases and 3 bases, with 6 bases remaining between them. CDR3 amino acids: CASRISYEQYF. DNA of the CDR3: TGTGCCAGCAGGATTAGCTACGAGCAGTACTTC. The whole variable domain, remainder taken from reference TRBV11-2 and TRBJ2-7, is EAGVAQSPRYKIIEKRQSVAFWCNPISGHATLYWYQQILGQGPKLLIQFQNNGVVDDSQLPKDRFSAERLKGVDSTLKIQPAKLEDSAVYLCASRISYEQYFGPGTRLTVT.

In its sample, this clone was seen a few times. The chain employs TRBV5-1 and TRBJ1-2; D not resolved. Germline V gene sequence: CDR1 SGHRS, CDR2 YFSETQ. Between the trimmed V and J ends, which lost 2 bases and 0 bases, there was a span of 8 bases. The CDR3 runs to 14 residues. CDR3 DNA sequence: TGCGCCAGCAGCTTTGACTTTGCTAACTATGGCTACACCTTC. It encodes CASSFDFANYGYTF.

V gene TRBV25-1 combines with J gene TRBJ1-2; 8 bases align to TRBD1. The germline CDR1 and CDR2 sequences are MGHDK and SYGVNS. J lost 1 base, V lost 3 bases, and 7 bases had no gene match. The CDR3 covers 16 residues. CDR3 coding DNA: TGTGCCAGCAGTGAGCGTACAGGGGGACTTAACTATGGCTACACCTTC. This encodes CASSERTGGLNYGYTF.

This clone appeared once. CDR3 DNA: TGTGCCAGCAGCGATCGACAGGGGGCAGGGACTGAAGCTTTCTTT. This codes for CASSDRQGAGTEAFF. The rearrangement joins TRBV5-8 to TRBJ1-1, with 10 bases matching TRBD1. This CDR3 has 15 amino acids. Germline values: CDR1 SGHTS, CDR2 YDEGEE. V was clipped by 4 bases and J by 5 bases; unmatched bases: 8.

V is TRBV24-1 and J is TRBJ2-2; 7 nucleotides agree with TRBD1. V was pared by 9 bases and J by 6 bases, with 3 bases of the junction left unmatched. Germline CDR1 is KGHDR and CDR2 is SFDVKD. The CDR3 is made up of 12 amino acids. The CDR3 sequence: CATQDRPGELFF. DNA for the CDR3: TGTGCCACCCAGGACAGGCCCGGGGAGCTGTTTTTT.

The J gene is TRBJ1-2, the V gene TRBV5-4; D perhaps matches TRBD1 (6 bases). V lost 2 bases, J lost 6 bases, and 17 bases lay in between. CDR3 length equals 15 residues. Per germline, CDR1 SGHNT and CDR2 YYREEE (reference sequence). CDR3 loop: CASSFIRQGPDGYTF. The CDR3 DNA reads TGTGCCAGCAGCTTCATCAGGCAGGGGCCGGATGGCTACACCTTC.

The J gene is TRBJ2-7, the V gene TRBV11-3; no reliable D call. The V gene's germline CDR1 is SGHNT and CDR2 YENEEA. V was cut by 8 bases and J by 3 bases, with 5 bases left in between. The CDR3 runs to 10 residues. The CDR3 nucleotides are TGTGCCAGCTCCGTCTACGAGCAGTACTTC. Encoded protein: CASSVYEQYF.

V usage is TRBV6-5 and J usage is TRBJ1-4; 7 nucleotides align to TRBD1. CDR3 length: 16 residues. With 2 bases clipped from V and 7 bases from J, the junction kept 10 bases outside the gene matches. The germline V gene has CDR1 MNHEY and CDR2 SVGAGI. The CDR3 sequence: CASSYDSGQGGEKLFF. The CDR3 DNA reads as TGTGCCAGCAGTTACGATTCGGGGCAGGGGGGTGAAAAACTGTTTTTT.

This sequence joins TRBV6-5 and TRBJ2-1; 9 bases align to TRBD2. The CDR3 extends over 15 amino acids. CDR1 is MNHEY and CDR2 is SVGAGI in the germline V gene. J gave up 7 bases and V 4 bases, and 8 bases lay outside the gene matches. In nucleotides, the CDR3 is TGTGCCAGCAGTTCGCGATTAGCGGGGGCTAATGAGCAGTTCTTC. It codes for CASSSRLAGANEQFF.

This sequence joins TRBV24-1 and TRBJ1-2; D is perhaps TRBD1 (6 bases). This CDR3 is built from 14 residues. Germline assignment: CDR1 KGHDR and CDR2 SFDVKD. Trimming took 7 bases from V and 2 from J, leaving 13 bases between them. CDR3 amino acids: CATSVKGQNYGYTF. CDR3 coding DNA: TGTGCCACCAGCGTTAAAGGACAGAACTATGGCTACACCTTC.

The J gene is TRBJ1-5, the V gene TRBV12-3 or TRBV12-4; no clear D gene. The V end was cut by 6 bases, the J end by 6 bases, with 12 bases between. CDR3 size: 13 residues. CDR3 amino acids: CASSLLPGQPQHF. The CDR3 region has the DNA TGTGCCAGCAGCCTCCTGCCCGGTCAGCCCCAGCATTTT.

V usage is TRBV18 and J usage is TRBJ2-3; 8 positions agree with TRBD1. V shed 7 bases and J 3 bases; nucleotides not matched to a gene: 27. Germline lookup yields CDR1 KGHSH and CDR2 LQKENI. CDR3 size: 21 residues. CDR3 loop: CASFTGYRIPGQESITDTQYF. CDR3 nucleotide sequence: TGTGCCAGCTTCACCGGGTACAGAATTCCGGGACAGGAAAGTATTACAGATACGCAGTATTTT.

This chain links TRBV5-8 with TRBJ1-2; D gene uncertain. The ends were cut back, 2 bases at V and 0 bases at J, with 11 bases in the middle. CDR3 size: 15 residues. The germline V gene has CDR1 SGHTS and CDR2 YDEGEE. The CDR3 region has the DNA TGTGCCAGCAGCTTTGTGAGGACTACTAACTATGGCTACACCTTC. As protein: CASSFVRTTNYGYTF.

The genes are TRBV5-1 and TRBJ1-1; 7 bases match TRBD1. This CDR3 comprises 14 residues. Germline V lookup: CDR1 SGHRS, CDR2 YFSETQ. V lost 4 bases to trimming and J lost 1 base; unmatched junction nucleotides: 4. The CDR3 DNA is TGCGCCAGCAGCGTACAGGGGCGGAACACTGAAGCTTTCTTT. This gives the protein CASSVQGRNTEAFF.

The rearrangement joins TRBV5-6 to TRBJ2-3, with D uncertain. The V end lost 0 bases, the J end lost 6 bases, and 11 bases lay between the germline ends. The CDR3 extends over 14 amino acids. The germline V gene encodes CDR1 SGHDT and CDR2 YYEEEE. As DNA, the CDR3 is TGTGCCAGCAGCTTGGGGAGTGCCGGGGATACGCAGTATTTT. Protein product: CASSLGSAGDTQYF.

This chain joins TRBV6-5 and TRBJ1-2; no firm D call. The CDR3 covers 13 residues. The germline V and J ends were trimmed by 1 base and 7 bases, with 10 bases remaining between them. Looked up from germline, CDR1 is MNHEY and CDR2 is SVGAGI. In DNA, the CDR3 is TGTGCCAGCAGTTACTGGCAAGACTCTGGCTACACCTTC. Its protein product is CASSYWQDSGYTF.

This chain joins TRBV19 and TRBJ2-5, with TRBD2 as a possible D gene (7 bases). Per the germline V gene, CDR1 is LNHDA and CDR2 is SQIVND (reference sequence). This CDR3 contains 15 residues. Between the trimmed V and J ends, which lost 3 bases and 5 bases, there was a span of 16 bases. The CDR3 region is CASSISGGGKETQYF. For the CDR3, the DNA is TGTGCCAGTAGTATCTCGGGCGGGGGCAAGGAGACCCAGTACTTC.

The V gene is TRBV30, the J gene TRBJ2-3; 10 bases match TRBD2. Germline trimming cut 7 bases from V and 4 bases from J; bases unmatched to any gene: 8. Germline loops: CDR1 GTSNPN, CDR2 SVGIG (reference sequence). This CDR3 is built from 14 residues. The CDR3, as DNA: TGTGCCTTCACCCGGACTAGCGGATCAGATACGCAGTATTTT. The encoded protein is CAFTRTSGSDTQYF.

The chain combines TRBV4-3 with TRBJ1-2, with a tentative D call TRBD1 (5 bases). The CDR3 runs to 17 residues. Per the germline V gene, CDR1 is LGHNA and CDR2 is YSLEER. Trimming removed 0 bases from V and 4 bases from J, with 18 bases in between. The CDR3 DNA reads TGCGCCAGCAGCCAAGAGTTTACTTCGGAGGGGTTCTATGGCTACACCTTC. It translates to CASSQEFTSEGFYGYTF.

The chain couples TRBV5-5 to TRBJ1-2, with 10 bases that match TRBD1. The germline V gene has CDR1 SGHKS and CDR2 YYEKEE (reference sequence). The CDR3 has 15 residues. V was clipped by 4 bases and J by 0 bases; unmatched bases: 3. Here the CDR3 reads CASSRQGASNYGYTF. CDR3 nucleotide sequence: TGTGCCAGCAGCCGACAGGGGGCGTCTAACTATGGCTACACCTTC.

The chain links TRBV7-3 to TRBJ2-3, with TRBD2 identical over 11 bases. Per germline, CDR1 SGHTA and CDR2 FQGTGA. The trim removed 5 bases at V and 0 bases at J, leaving 10 bases unmatched. CDR3 length: 18 residues. DNA of the CDR3: TGTGCCAGCAGCCTCCTAGCGGGGGGCGTCTCTAGCACAGATACGCAGTATTTT. Protein product: CASSLLAGGVSSTDTQYF.

The chain recombines TRBV5-4 with TRBJ1-5; 7 positions agree with TRBD1. The germline V gene encodes CDR1 SGHNT and CDR2 YYREEE (reference sequence). The V and J ends lost 0 bases and 3 bases, in that order; junction bases with no gene match: 3. There are 15 residues in the CDR3. CDR3 nucleotides: TGTGCCAGCAGCTTGGGGGACAGACCCAATCAGCCCCAGCATTTT. This translates into CASSLGDRPNQPQHF.

The chain combines TRBV2 with TRBJ1-3, with 8 nucleotides matching TRBD1. Trimming removed 6 bases from V and 2 bases from J; junction bases left unmatched: 3. The V gene's germline CDR1 is SNHLY and CDR2 FYNNEI. The CDR3 sequence is 14 residues long. CDR3 residues: CASRGQGTGNTIYF. In DNA form, the CDR3 reads TGTGCCAGCAGAGGACAGGGAACTGGAAACACCATATATTTT.

This clone appeared a few times. This chain connects TRBV6-4 to TRBJ2-1; the match to TRBD1 covers 9 bases. Germline lookup yields CDR1 MRHNA and CDR2 SNTAGT. V trimming: 2 bases; J trimming: 8 bases; junction bases outside the gene matches: 10. CDR3 size: 16 residues. CDR3: CASSDEGQGPMDEQFF. CDR3 DNA: TGTGCCAGCAGTGACGAGGGACAGGGTCCCATGGATGAGCAGTTCTTC.

In the case of this clone: The germline gene is not matched at one end of the junction; a read error may be the cause. V and J are TRBV19 and TRBJ2-1; a weak D match, TRBD1 (5 bases). This CDR3 region has 14 residues. Germline V gene lookup returns CDR1 LNHDA and CDR2 SQIVND (reference sequence). DNA for the CDR3: TGTGCCAGTAAGGACACCTTCTCCCACAATGAGCAGTTCTTC. Residues: CASKDTFSHNEQFF.